The T cell receptor (beta chain) under discussion was sequenced for a study of cytomegalovirus exposure and HLA in healthy donors. Whole-study results and caveats: Accurate prediction of HLA-A and HLA-B alleles (for most subjects) was reportedly achieved from TCR beta sequences. Sequencing likely caused a cluster of highly shared sequence variants. A later analysis linked a missense variant in DCLRE1C to the trimming of TCR beta V and J genes. Near-uniform donor sequencing depth was presumed by presence/absence analyses.

The PCR was carried out with 60 Vbeta primers and 13 Jbeta primers. Assay used: immunoSEQ multiplex PCR; TCRdb lists only in-frame clones, some missing. Among roughly 140,000 clones, 82% were seen once, and the ten largest hold less than 3%. V shed 5 bases, J shed 4 bases, and the junction held 8 bases outside the gene matches. CDR1 is SGHVS, CDR2 FQNEAQ, per germline. The length of the CDR3 is 15 residues. For this clone: Its antigen is undetermined.

This sequence originates from a male donor in good health and CMV-seronegative. The sample comprised PBMCs. The chain carries TRBV7-8 and TRBJ2-3; 8 nucleotides line up with TRBD2. CDR3 region: CASSPKRERADTQYF. In nucleotides, the CDR3 is TGTGCCAGCAGCCCTAAGCGGGAGAGAGCAGATACGCAGTATTTT.